A selection of T cell receptor beta chains follows, all from one sample in a study of response to subunit inactivated influenza vaccine. TCRdb used MiXCR to reprocess the RT-PCR reads, holding one entry per CDR3 protein. The repertoire holds approximately 500,000 distinct CDR3 sequences, 14% seen once, with roughly 10% in the top ten. The source was PBMCs from blood, collected 11 to 12 days after vaccination. The receptors shown here come from a middle-aged man who received an inactivated influenza vaccine. Each CDR3 is given with its conserved first and last residue. The order of the fields is V gene, J gene, D gene, clone size, CDR3 DNA, CDR3 protein. D genes are given only for firm matches. Size tells how often a clone was seen (once, few, many) or the class of an expanded clone, and some rows leave it out.

v_call: TRBV12-3/TRBV12-4; j_call: TRBJ2-7; d_call: TRBD1; clone_size: -; cdr3_nt: TGTGCCAGCAGTAACCGGGACAGGGGCAACGAGCAGTACTTC; cdr3_aa: CASSNRDRGNEQYF
v_call: TRBV11-2; j_call: TRBJ2-7; d_call: -; clone_size: many; cdr3_nt: TGTGCCAGCAGCCCAGTGGCGGGAAGGCACGAGCAGTACTTC; cdr3_aa: CASSPVAGRHEQYF
v_call: TRBV5-6; j_call: TRBJ2-1; d_call: TRBD2; clone_size: few; cdr3_nt: TGTGCCAGCAGCTTTGGAGCGGGAGTGTACAATGAGCAGTTCTTC; cdr3_aa: CASSFGAGVYNEQFF
v_call: TRBV4-3; j_call: TRBJ2-1; d_call: TRBD2; clone_size: -; cdr3_nt: TGCGCCAGCAGCCAATACGGGACTAACAATGAGCAGTTCTTC; cdr3_aa: CASSQYGTNNEQFF
v_call: TRBV12-3/TRBV12-4; j_call: TRBJ2-7; d_call: TRBD1; clone_size: -; cdr3_nt: TGTGCCAGCAGTGACCCGGGACAGCCATACGAGCAGTACTTC; cdr3_aa: CASSDPGQPYEQYF
v_call: TRBV7-8; j_call: TRBJ2-1; d_call: -; clone_size: -; cdr3_nt: TGTGCCAGCAGCTTAAGGGGGGCTTACAATGAGCAGTTCTTC; cdr3_aa: CASSLRGAYNEQFF
v_call: TRBV11-2; j_call: TRBJ2-4; d_call: -; clone_size: few; cdr3_nt: TGTGCCAGCAGCTTAAGGTCAGGGGGGTCTTCCCTCCTCATAAACATTCAGTACTTC; cdr3_aa: CASSLRSGGSSLLINIQYF
v_call: TRBV9; j_call: TRBJ1-2; d_call: -; clone_size: -; cdr3_nt: TGTGCCAGCAGCGTAGCTCTGACGGAAAACTATGGCTACACCTTC; cdr3_aa: CASSVALTENYGYTF
v_call: TRBV15; j_call: TRBJ2-5; d_call: -; clone_size: few; cdr3_nt: TGTGCCACCAGCAGACAGGGAACGCAAGAGACCCAGTACTTC; cdr3_aa: CATSRQGTQETQYF
v_call: TRBV10-3; j_call: TRBJ2-3; d_call: -; clone_size: -; cdr3_nt: TGTGCCACGAACGGGATGGCGGGGCGCACAGATACGCAGTATTTT; cdr3_aa: CATNGMAGRTDTQYF
v_call: TRBV7-2; j_call: TRBJ1-5; d_call: TRBD1; clone_size: -; cdr3_nt: TGTGCCAGCAGCGCCAGACAGGGAGGGATTCAGCCCCAGCATTTT; cdr3_aa: CASSARQGGIQPQHF
v_call: TRBV10-3; j_call: TRBJ2-3; d_call: TRBD2; clone_size: few; cdr3_nt: TGTGCCATCAGTGAGTTTAGCGGGGCTAGCACAGATACGCAGTATTTT; cdr3_aa: CAISEFSGASTDTQYF
v_call: TRBV12-3/TRBV12-4; j_call: TRBJ2-5; d_call: -; clone_size: -; cdr3_nt: TGTGCCAGCAAGCTGACCGGAGAGACCCAGTACTTC; cdr3_aa: CASKLTGETQYF
v_call: TRBV6-5; j_call: TRBJ2-3; d_call: -; clone_size: -; cdr3_nt: TGTGCCAGCAGTTCCGGACGGTGGAGGAGAGATACGCAGTATTTT; cdr3_aa: CASSSGRWRRDTQYF
v_call: TRBV7-2; j_call: TRBJ2-3; d_call: -; clone_size: few; cdr3_nt: TGTGCCAGCAGCTTATCGGGGTATTATAGCACAGATACGCAGTATTTT; cdr3_aa: CASSLSGYYSTDTQYF
v_call: TRBV27; j_call: TRBJ2-1; d_call: TRBD1; clone_size: -; cdr3_nt: TGTGCCAGCAGTTTTAGCCAGGGGGCCAATGAGCAGTTTTTC; cdr3_aa: CASSFSQGANEQFF
v_call: TRBV4-1; j_call: TRBJ1-2; d_call: -; clone_size: -; cdr3_nt: TGCGCCAGCAGCCAAGGGAGGACAGTCTTATATGGCTACACCTTC; cdr3_aa: CASSQGRTVLYGYTF
v_call: TRBV28; j_call: TRBJ1-5; d_call: -; clone_size: few; cdr3_nt: TGTGCCAGCAGTTCAAACATCCGGGGGAGGGACCAGCATTTT; cdr3_aa: CASSSNIRGRDQHF
v_call: TRBV4-3; j_call: TRBJ2-6; d_call: -; clone_size: -; cdr3_nt: TGCGCCAGCAGCCAAGAGTTTTCAGGGGCCAACGTCCTGACTTTC; cdr3_aa: CASSQEFSGANVLTF
v_call: TRBV4-2; j_call: TRBJ2-7; d_call: TRBD2; clone_size: few; cdr3_nt: TGTGCCAGCAGCCAAGCGGCCGAGCGGGAGAGCTCCTACGAGCAGTACTTC; cdr3_aa: CASSQAAERESSYEQYF
v_call: TRBV5-1; j_call: TRBJ2-3; d_call: TRBD1; clone_size: -; cdr3_nt: TGCGCCAGCAGCCCTAGGGGGCTTTTCTCTGCTCGCACAGATACGCAGTATTTT; cdr3_aa: CASSPRGLFSARTDTQYF
v_call: TRBV7-2; j_call: TRBJ2-3; d_call: TRBD2; clone_size: few; cdr3_nt: TGTGCCAGCAGCTTAACGACTAGCGGGAGCCATACGCAGTATTTT; cdr3_aa: CASSLTTSGSHTQYF
v_call: TRBV5-5; j_call: TRBJ2-7; d_call: TRBD2; clone_size: -; cdr3_nt: TGTGCCAGCAGCGATTGGGGGTTAGCGGGCCGGCACGAGCAGTACTTC; cdr3_aa: CASSDWGLAGRHEQYF
v_call: TRBV24-1; j_call: TRBJ1-1; d_call: -; clone_size: few; cdr3_nt: TGTGCCACCAGTGCGGCGGGAGGGACTGAAGCTTTCTTT; cdr3_aa: CATSAAGGTEAFF
v_call: TRBV7-2; j_call: TRBJ1-1; d_call: -; clone_size: few; cdr3_nt: TGTGCCAGCAGCCCGATGGAGGGGGGCACTGAAGCTTTCTTT; cdr3_aa: CASSPMEGGTEAFF
v_call: TRBV24-1; j_call: TRBJ2-5; d_call: TRBD2; clone_size: many; cdr3_nt: TGTGCCACCCCCAGCGGGAGTGGGTTGCGGGGAGAGACCCAGTACTTC; cdr3_aa: CATPSGSGLRGETQYF
v_call: TRBV6-2/TRBV6-3; j_call: TRBJ2-7; d_call: -; clone_size: -; cdr3_nt: TGTGCCAGCAGTTTCGACCCCCCCGGACCTGGCGAGCAGTACTTC; cdr3_aa: CASSFDPPGPGEQYF
v_call: TRBV5-5; j_call: TRBJ2-5; d_call: -; clone_size: few; cdr3_nt: TGTGCCAGCAGCTTGGACTTAGGGACAAGAAAAGAGACCCAGTACTTC; cdr3_aa: CASSLDLGTRKETQYF
v_call: TRBV15; j_call: TRBJ2-5; d_call: -; clone_size: -; cdr3_nt: TGTGCCACCAGCAGAGAGTTCACCCAGTACTTC; cdr3_aa: CATSREFTQYF
v_call: TRBV7-2; j_call: TRBJ2-5; d_call: TRBD2; clone_size: many; cdr3_nt: TGTGCCAGCAGCTTACCTAGCGGGAGCCAAGAGACCCAGTACTTC; cdr3_aa: CASSLPSGSQETQYF
v_call: TRBV7-9; j_call: TRBJ1-1; d_call: TRBD1; clone_size: few; cdr3_nt: TGTGCCAGCAGCACCCGACAGGGCAAGGGAAGCACTGAAGCTTTCTTT; cdr3_aa: CASSTRQGKGSTEAFF
v_call: TRBV11-1; j_call: TRBJ2-1; d_call: TRBD2; clone_size: few; cdr3_nt: TGTGCCAGCAGCTTCGGGCTAGCGGGAGGTCGCTCCTACAATGAGCAGTTCTTC; cdr3_aa: CASSFGLAGGRSYNEQFF
v_call: TRBV7-2; j_call: TRBJ2-1; d_call: -; clone_size: once; cdr3_nt: TGTGCCAGCAGTCCCGCCCGGGGCCTCTACAAAGAGCAGTTCTTC; cdr3_aa: CASSPARGLYKEQFF
v_call: TRBV5-1; j_call: TRBJ2-7; d_call: -; clone_size: -; cdr3_nt: TGCGCCAGCAGCGGGGGGACGGCCACCTACGAGCAGTACTTC; cdr3_aa: CASSGGTATYEQYF
v_call: TRBV7-3; j_call: TRBJ2-2; d_call: -; clone_size: -; cdr3_nt: TGTGCCAGCAGCCCCACGGGGAAGGACGGGGAGCTGTTTTTT; cdr3_aa: CASSPTGKDGELFF
v_call: TRBV11-1; j_call: TRBJ1-6; d_call: -; clone_size: many; cdr3_nt: TGTGCCAGCAGCCCCCATGCAACGGGGTCACCCCTCCACTTT; cdr3_aa: CASSPHATGSPLHF
v_call: TRBV7-2; j_call: TRBJ2-5; d_call: -; clone_size: -; cdr3_nt: TGTGCCAGCAGCCCGCACGCCCGGGACGGCCAAGAGACCCAGTACTTC; cdr3_aa: CASSPHARDGQETQYF
v_call: TRBV15; j_call: TRBJ2-2; d_call: -; clone_size: -; cdr3_nt: TGTGCCACCAGCAGAAAAACTAGCACCGGGGAGCTGTTTTTT; cdr3_aa: CATSRKTSTGELFF
v_call: TRBV7-6; j_call: TRBJ2-2; d_call: TRBD1; clone_size: -; cdr3_nt: TGTGCCAGCAGCTTAGACAGGGGGCCTGGGGAGCTGTTTTTT; cdr3_aa: CASSLDRGPGELFF
v_call: TRBV14; j_call: TRBJ1-2; d_call: TRBD1; clone_size: -; cdr3_nt: TGTGCCAGCAGCAAGCCGGGACAGGGGTATGGCTACACCTTC; cdr3_aa: CASSKPGQGYGYTF
v_call: TRBV20-1; j_call: TRBJ2-2; d_call: -; clone_size: few; cdr3_nt: TGCAGTGCTGGCCCGCGGATCGGGGAGCTGTTTTTT; cdr3_aa: CSAGPRIGELFF
v_call: TRBV10-3; j_call: TRBJ2-1; d_call: TRBD2; clone_size: many; cdr3_nt: TGTGCCATCAGTGAGTCGATAGCGGGCTCAGGACGCTACAATGAGCAGTTCTTC; cdr3_aa: CAISESIAGSGRYNEQFF
v_call: TRBV4-1; j_call: TRBJ2-3; d_call: TRBD1; clone_size: few; cdr3_nt: TGCGCCAGCAGCCAAGGACAGGGGGCCCCAGATACGCAGTATTTT; cdr3_aa: CASSQGQGAPDTQYF
v_call: TRBV27; j_call: TRBJ1-5; d_call: -; clone_size: -; cdr3_nt: TGTGCCAGCAAAAAAGTCGGGGCATCTTTGGCCGGAGATTTTAGCAATCAGCCCCAGCATTTT; cdr3_aa: CASKKVGASLAGDFSNQPQHF
v_call: TRBV2; j_call: TRBJ1-6; d_call: TRBD1; clone_size: -; cdr3_nt: TGTGCCAGCAGCGGGACAGAGCCATATAATTCACCCCTCCACTTT; cdr3_aa: CASSGTEPYNSPLHF
v_call: TRBV2; j_call: TRBJ2-2; d_call: -; clone_size: -; cdr3_nt: TGTGCCAGCAGTGAAACCAGGCAGGGGATCGCCGGGGAGCTGTTTTTT; cdr3_aa: CASSETRQGIAGELFF
v_call: TRBV20-1; j_call: TRBJ1-1; d_call: -; clone_size: -; cdr3_nt: TGCAGTGCTAGGGTAGGACAAAGAAACACTGAAGCTTTCTTT; cdr3_aa: CSARVGQRNTEAFF
v_call: TRBV20-1; j_call: TRBJ2-1; d_call: -; clone_size: many; cdr3_nt: TGCAGTGCTAGGTCTGTTCCCTACAATGAGCAGTTCTTC; cdr3_aa: CSARSVPYNEQFF
v_call: TRBV20-1; j_call: TRBJ2-1; d_call: -; clone_size: -; cdr3_nt: TGCAGTGCTAGAGGTGGGGGGGCGACTTACAATGAGCAGTTCTTC; cdr3_aa: CSARGGGATYNEQFF
v_call: TRBV15; j_call: TRBJ1-1; d_call: -; clone_size: many; cdr3_nt: TGTGCCACCAGCAGAGATAAGGGAATCGGCACTGAAGCTTTCTTT; cdr3_aa: CATSRDKGIGTEAFF
v_call: TRBV29-1; j_call: TRBJ2-7; d_call: -; clone_size: -; cdr3_nt: TGCAGCGTTGGAGCCGGCACAGACTACGAGCAGTACTTC; cdr3_aa: CSVGAGTDYEQYF
v_call: TRBV29-1; j_call: TRBJ1-4; d_call: -; clone_size: few; cdr3_nt: TGCAGCGTTGGATTGGGGTCAGGGGTGGACGAAAAACTGTTTTTT; cdr3_aa: CSVGLGSGVDEKLFF
v_call: TRBV10-3; j_call: TRBJ2-1; d_call: TRBD2; clone_size: few; cdr3_nt: TGTGCCACCGGGACTAGCGGGGGGAATGAGCAGTTCTTC; cdr3_aa: CATGTSGGNEQFF
v_call: TRBV2; j_call: TRBJ1-5; d_call: -; clone_size: -; cdr3_nt: TGTGCCAGCAACTCCCTACGGGGGCGTGGTCAGCCCCAGCATTTT; cdr3_aa: CASNSLRGRGQPQHF
v_call: TRBV29-1; j_call: TRBJ2-7; d_call: -; clone_size: -; cdr3_nt: TGCAGCGTTGAAGATGGACTCACGAAGCAGTACTTC; cdr3_aa: CSVEDGLTKQYF